Sequencing of this T cell receptor (beta chain) was carried out in a study of shared clonotypes between healthy human individuals. The data were produced by immunoSEQ multiplex PCR, yet TCRdb's version contains in-frame clones alone and is incomplete. This table holds more than 1,200,000 clones, approximately 98.5% found once. The V end lost 6 bases, the J end lost 0 bases, and 12 bases lay between the germline ends. This CDR3 spans 14 amino acids. Germline V lookup: CDR1 MDHEN, CDR2 SYDVKM. The sequenced sample was naive CD4+ T cells sorted from blood. The subset is: CD45RA+ positively selected. This chain joins TRBV28 and TRBJ2-7; tentative D call: TRBD2 (6 bases). The TCR originated in a man under 40 in good health. CDR3 sequence (DNA): TGTGCCAGCAGACTTCCCGGGGGCTCCTACGAGCAGTACTTC. It translates to CASRLPGGSYEQYF.